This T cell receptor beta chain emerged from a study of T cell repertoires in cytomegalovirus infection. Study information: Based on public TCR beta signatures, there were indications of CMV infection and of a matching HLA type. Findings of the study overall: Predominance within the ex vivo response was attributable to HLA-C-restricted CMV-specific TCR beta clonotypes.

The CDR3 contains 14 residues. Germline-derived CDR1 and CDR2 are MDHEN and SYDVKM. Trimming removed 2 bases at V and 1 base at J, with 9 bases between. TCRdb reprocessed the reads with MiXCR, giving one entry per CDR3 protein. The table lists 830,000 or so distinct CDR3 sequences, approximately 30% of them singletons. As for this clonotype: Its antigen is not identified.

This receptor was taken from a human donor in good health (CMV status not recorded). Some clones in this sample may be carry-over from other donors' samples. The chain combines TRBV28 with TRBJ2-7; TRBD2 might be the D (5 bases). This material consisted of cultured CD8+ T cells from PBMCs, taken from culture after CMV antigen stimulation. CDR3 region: CASSLRRDSYEQYF. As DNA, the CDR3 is TGTGCCAGCAGTTTACGACGGGATTCCTACGAGCAGTACTTC.